This entry concerns a single T cell receptor (beta chain). The entry originates in a study of technical replicates of blood from a few donors. Profiling relied on immunoSEQ multiplex PCR, and the TCRdb table lists in-frame clones only, not all of them. Here the sample spans about 60,000 clones, nearly 95% being singletons. The clonotype was recovered from a human donor in good health. Some clones in this sample may be carry-over from other donors' samples. The sequenced material came from PBMCs.

The DNA of the CDR3 is TGTGCCAGCAGTGTTGGCTTAACCCACCAAGAGACCCAGTACTTC. The encoded protein is CASSVGLTHQETQYF. The chain links TRBV6-1 to TRBJ2-5; D ambiguous. This CDR3 has 15 residues. V was trimmed by 4 bases and J by 0 bases, leaving 12 bases between them. Germline V gene data show CDR1 as MNHNS and CDR2 as SASEGT.